This TCR beta chain stems from a study of blood T cell repertoires in COVID-19. Profiling relied on immunoSEQ multiplex PCR, and the TCRdb table lists in-frame clones only, not all of them. The data show 250,000 to 300,000 clones, with around nine tenths seen just once and around 2% held by the top ten. The CDR3 covers 11 residues. Trimming took 4 bases from V and 7 from J, leaving 8 bases between them. Germline V lookup: CDR1 LNHNV, CDR2 YYDKDF (reference sequence). V and J are TRBV15 and TRBJ2-7; no firm D call. This clonotype was obtained from a woman in her sixties or seventies in a cohort exposed to, infected with or recovered from COVID-19 (not recorded which). The sequencing input was PBMCs or T cells enriched from blood (not recorded which). In DNA form, the CDR3 reads TGTGCCACCAGCACCGATAGAGAGCAGTACTTC. Protein: CATSTDREQYF. The full variable domain, rest sourced from reference TRBV15 and TRBJ2-7, is DAMVIQNPRYQVTQFGKPVTLSCSQTLNHNVMYWYQQKSSQAPKLLFHYYDKDFNNEADTPDNFQSRRPNTSFCFLDIRSPGLGDTAMYLCATSTDREQYFGPGTRLTVT.